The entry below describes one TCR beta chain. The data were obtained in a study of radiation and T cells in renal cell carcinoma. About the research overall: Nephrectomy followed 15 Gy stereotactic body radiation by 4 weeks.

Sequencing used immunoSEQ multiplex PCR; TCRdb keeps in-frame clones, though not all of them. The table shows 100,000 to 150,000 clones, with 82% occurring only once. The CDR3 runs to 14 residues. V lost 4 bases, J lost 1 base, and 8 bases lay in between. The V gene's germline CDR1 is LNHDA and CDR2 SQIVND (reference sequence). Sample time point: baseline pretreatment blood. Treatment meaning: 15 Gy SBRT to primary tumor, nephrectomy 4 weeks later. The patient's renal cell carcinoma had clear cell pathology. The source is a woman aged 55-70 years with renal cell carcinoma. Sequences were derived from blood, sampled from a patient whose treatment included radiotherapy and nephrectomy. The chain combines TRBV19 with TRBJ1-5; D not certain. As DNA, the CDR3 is TGTGCCAGTAGTAAGTCAGCCAGCAATCAGCCCCAGCATTTT. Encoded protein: CASSKSASNQPQHF. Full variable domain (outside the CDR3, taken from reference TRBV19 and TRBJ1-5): DGGITQSPKYLFRKEGQNVTLSCEQNLNHDAMYWYRQDPGQGLRLIYYSQIVNDFQKGDIAEGYSVSREKKESFPLTVTSAQKNPTAFYLCASSKSASNQPQHFGDGTRLSIL.